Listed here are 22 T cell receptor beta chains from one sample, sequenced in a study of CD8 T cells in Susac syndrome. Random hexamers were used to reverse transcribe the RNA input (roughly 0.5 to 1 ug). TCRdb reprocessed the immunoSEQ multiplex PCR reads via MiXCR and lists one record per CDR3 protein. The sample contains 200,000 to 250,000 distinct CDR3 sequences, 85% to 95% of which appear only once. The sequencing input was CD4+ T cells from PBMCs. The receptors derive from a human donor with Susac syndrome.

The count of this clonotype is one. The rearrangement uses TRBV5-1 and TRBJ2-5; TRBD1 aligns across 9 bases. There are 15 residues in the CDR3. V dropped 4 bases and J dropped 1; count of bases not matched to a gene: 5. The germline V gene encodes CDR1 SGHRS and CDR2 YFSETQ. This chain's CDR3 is CASSLGQGIQETQYF. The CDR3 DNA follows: TGCGCCAGCAGCCTCGGACAGGGGATCCAAGAGACCCAGTACTTC.

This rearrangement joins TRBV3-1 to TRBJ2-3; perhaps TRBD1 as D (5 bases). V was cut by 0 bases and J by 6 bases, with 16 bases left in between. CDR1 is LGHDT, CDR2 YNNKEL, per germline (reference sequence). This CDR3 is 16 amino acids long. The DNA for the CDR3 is TGTGCCAGCAGCCAAGATCTGGGGCCTCGCTCCGATACGCAGTATTTT. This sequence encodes CASSQDLGPRSDTQYF.

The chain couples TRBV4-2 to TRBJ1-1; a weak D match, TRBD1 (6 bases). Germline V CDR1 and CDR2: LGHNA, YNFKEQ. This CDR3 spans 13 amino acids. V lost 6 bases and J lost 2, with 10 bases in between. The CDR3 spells CASRPGDNTEAFF. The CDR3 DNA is TGTGCCAGCAGACCAGGGGATAACACTGAAGCTTTCTTT.

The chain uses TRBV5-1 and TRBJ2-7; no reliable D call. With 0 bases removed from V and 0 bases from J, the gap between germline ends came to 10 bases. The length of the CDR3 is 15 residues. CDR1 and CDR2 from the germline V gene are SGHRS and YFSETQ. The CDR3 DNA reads TGCGCCAGCAGCTTGGAGCGACGGAGCTCCTACGAGCAGTACTTC. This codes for CASSLERRSSYEQYF.

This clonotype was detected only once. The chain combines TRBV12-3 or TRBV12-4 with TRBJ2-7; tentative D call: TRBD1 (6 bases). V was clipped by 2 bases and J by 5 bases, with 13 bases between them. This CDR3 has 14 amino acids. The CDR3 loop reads CASSLWDKNNEQYF. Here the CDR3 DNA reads TGTGCCAGCAGTTTATGGGACAAGAATAACGAGCAGTACTTC.

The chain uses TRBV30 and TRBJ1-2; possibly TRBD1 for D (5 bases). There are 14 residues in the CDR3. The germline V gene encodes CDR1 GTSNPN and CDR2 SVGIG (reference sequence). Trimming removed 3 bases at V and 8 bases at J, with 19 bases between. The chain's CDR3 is CAWSETRRAGGYTF. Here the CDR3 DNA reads TGTGCCTGGAGCGAGACACGCAGGGCTGGCGGCTACACCTTC. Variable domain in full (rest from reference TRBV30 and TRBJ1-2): SQTIHQWPATLVQPVGSPLSLECTVEGTSNPNLYWYRQAAGRGLQLLFYSVGIGQISSEVPQNLSASRPQDRQFILSSKKLLLSDSGFYLCAWSETRRAGGYTFGSGTRLTVV.

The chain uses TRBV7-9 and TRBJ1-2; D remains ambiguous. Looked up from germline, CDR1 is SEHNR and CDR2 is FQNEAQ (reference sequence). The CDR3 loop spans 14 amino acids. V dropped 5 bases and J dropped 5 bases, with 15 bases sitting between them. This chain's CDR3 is CASSPLGSSYGYTF. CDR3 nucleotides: TGTGCCAGCAGCCCCTTGGGATCCAGTTATGGCTACACCTTC.

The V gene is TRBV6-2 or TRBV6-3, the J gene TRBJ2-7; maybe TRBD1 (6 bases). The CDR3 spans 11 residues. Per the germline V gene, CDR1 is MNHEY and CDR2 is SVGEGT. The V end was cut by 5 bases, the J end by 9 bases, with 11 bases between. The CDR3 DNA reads TGTGCCAGCAGTGCTCCAGGGGCGCAGTACTTC. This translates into CASSAPGAQYF.

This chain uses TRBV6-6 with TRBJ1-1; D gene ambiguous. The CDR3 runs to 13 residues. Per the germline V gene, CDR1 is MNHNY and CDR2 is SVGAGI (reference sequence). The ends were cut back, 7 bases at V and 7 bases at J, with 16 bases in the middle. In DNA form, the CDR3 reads TGTGCCAGCACCCCGGCCAAGGTCGGTGAAGCTTTCTTT. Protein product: CASTPAKVGEAFF.

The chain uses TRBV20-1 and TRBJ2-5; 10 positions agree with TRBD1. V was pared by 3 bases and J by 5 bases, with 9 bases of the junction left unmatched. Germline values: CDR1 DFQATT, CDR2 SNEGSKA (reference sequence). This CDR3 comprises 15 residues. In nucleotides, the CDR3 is TGCAGTGCTAGCCCCGGACAGGGGGTGCGGGAGACCCAGTACTTC. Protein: CSASPGQGVRETQYF.

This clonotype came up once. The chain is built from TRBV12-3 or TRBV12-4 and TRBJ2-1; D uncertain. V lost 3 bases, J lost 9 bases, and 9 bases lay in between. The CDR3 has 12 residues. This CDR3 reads CASSLTSGEQFF. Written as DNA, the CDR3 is TGTGCCAGCAGTTTGACCTCGGGTGAGCAGTTCTTC.

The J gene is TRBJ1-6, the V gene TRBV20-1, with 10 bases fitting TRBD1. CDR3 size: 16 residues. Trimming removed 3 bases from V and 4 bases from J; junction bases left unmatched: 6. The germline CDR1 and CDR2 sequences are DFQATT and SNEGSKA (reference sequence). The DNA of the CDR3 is TGCAGTGCTAGCCTCGGGGACAGGGGTTATAATTCACCCCTCCACTTT. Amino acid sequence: CSASLGDRGYNSPLHF.

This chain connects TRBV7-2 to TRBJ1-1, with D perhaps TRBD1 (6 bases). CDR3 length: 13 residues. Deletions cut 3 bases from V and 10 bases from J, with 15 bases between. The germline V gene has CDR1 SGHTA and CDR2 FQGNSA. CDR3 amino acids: CASSFTGFKGAFF. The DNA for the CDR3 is TGTGCCAGCAGCTTTACAGGGTTTAAGGGAGCTTTCTTT.

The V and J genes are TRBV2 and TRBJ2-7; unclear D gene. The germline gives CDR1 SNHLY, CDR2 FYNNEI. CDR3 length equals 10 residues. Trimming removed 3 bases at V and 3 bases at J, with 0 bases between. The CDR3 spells CASSDYEQYF. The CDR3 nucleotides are TGTGCCAGCAGTGACTACGAGCAGTACTTC. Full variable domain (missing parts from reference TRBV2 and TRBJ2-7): EPEVTQTPSHQVTQMGQEVILRCVPISNHLYFYWYRQILGQKVEFLVSFYNNEISEKSEIFDDQFSVERPDGSNFTLKIRSTKLEDSAMYFCASSDYEQYFGPGTRLTVT.

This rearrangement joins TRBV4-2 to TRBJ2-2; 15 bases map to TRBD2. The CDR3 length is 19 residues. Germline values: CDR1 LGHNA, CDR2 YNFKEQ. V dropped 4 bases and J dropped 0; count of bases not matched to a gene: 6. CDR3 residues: CASSPYGLAGGPNTGELFF. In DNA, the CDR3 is TGTGCCAGCAGCCCATATGGACTAGCGGGGGGGCCGAACACCGGGGAGCTGTTTTTT.

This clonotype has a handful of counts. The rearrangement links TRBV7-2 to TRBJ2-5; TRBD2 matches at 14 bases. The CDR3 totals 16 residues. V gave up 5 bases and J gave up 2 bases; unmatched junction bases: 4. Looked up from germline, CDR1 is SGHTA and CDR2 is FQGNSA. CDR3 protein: CASSRRTSGGQETQYF. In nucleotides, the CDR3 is TGTGCCAGCAGCCGACGGACTAGCGGGGGGCAAGAGACCCAGTACTTC.

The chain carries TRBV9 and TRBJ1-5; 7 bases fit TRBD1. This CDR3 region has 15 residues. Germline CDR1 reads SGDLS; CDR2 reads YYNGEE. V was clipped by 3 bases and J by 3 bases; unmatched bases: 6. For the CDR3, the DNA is TGTGCCAGCAGCGCCCAGACAGGGCTCAATCAGCCCCAGCATTTT. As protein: CASSAQTGLNQPQHF.

This chain's CDR3 is CASSPPGRTGELFF. The CDR3 DNA reads as TGTGCCAGCAGTCCCCCCGGGAGGACCGGGGAGCTGTTTTTT. The rearrangement uses TRBV5-6 and TRBJ2-2; 7 bases map to TRBD2. V gave up 5 bases and J gave up 5 bases; unmatched junction bases: 6. Germline V gene sequence: CDR1 SGHDT, CDR2 YYEEEE. The CDR3 has 14 residues.

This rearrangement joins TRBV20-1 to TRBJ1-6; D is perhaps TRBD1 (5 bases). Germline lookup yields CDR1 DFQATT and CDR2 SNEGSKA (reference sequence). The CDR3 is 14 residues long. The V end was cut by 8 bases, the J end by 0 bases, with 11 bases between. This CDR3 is CSTEGSSYNSPLHF. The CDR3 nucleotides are TGCAGTACAGAGGGGAGCTCCTATAATTCACCCCTCCACTTT.

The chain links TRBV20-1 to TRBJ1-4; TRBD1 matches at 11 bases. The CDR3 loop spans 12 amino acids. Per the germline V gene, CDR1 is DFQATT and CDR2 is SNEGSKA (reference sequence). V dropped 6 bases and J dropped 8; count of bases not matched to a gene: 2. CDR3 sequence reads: CSAGTGGEKLFF. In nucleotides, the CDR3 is TGCAGTGCAGGGACAGGGGGAGAAAAACTGTTTTTT.

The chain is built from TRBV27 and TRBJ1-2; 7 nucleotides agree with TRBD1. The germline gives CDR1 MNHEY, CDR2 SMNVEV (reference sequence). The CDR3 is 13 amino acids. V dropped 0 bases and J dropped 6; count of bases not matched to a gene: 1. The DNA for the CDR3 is TGTGCCAGCAGTTTATCTACAGGGGATGGCTACACCTTC. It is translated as CASSLSTGDGYTF.

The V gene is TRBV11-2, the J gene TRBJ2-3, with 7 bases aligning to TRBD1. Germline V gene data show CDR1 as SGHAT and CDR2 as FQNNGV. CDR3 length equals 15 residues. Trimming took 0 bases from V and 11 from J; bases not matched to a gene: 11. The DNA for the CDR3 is TGTGCCAGCAGCTTAGATCTAAGTGGACAGGCCAGGCAGTATTTT. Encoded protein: CASSLDLSGQARQYF.